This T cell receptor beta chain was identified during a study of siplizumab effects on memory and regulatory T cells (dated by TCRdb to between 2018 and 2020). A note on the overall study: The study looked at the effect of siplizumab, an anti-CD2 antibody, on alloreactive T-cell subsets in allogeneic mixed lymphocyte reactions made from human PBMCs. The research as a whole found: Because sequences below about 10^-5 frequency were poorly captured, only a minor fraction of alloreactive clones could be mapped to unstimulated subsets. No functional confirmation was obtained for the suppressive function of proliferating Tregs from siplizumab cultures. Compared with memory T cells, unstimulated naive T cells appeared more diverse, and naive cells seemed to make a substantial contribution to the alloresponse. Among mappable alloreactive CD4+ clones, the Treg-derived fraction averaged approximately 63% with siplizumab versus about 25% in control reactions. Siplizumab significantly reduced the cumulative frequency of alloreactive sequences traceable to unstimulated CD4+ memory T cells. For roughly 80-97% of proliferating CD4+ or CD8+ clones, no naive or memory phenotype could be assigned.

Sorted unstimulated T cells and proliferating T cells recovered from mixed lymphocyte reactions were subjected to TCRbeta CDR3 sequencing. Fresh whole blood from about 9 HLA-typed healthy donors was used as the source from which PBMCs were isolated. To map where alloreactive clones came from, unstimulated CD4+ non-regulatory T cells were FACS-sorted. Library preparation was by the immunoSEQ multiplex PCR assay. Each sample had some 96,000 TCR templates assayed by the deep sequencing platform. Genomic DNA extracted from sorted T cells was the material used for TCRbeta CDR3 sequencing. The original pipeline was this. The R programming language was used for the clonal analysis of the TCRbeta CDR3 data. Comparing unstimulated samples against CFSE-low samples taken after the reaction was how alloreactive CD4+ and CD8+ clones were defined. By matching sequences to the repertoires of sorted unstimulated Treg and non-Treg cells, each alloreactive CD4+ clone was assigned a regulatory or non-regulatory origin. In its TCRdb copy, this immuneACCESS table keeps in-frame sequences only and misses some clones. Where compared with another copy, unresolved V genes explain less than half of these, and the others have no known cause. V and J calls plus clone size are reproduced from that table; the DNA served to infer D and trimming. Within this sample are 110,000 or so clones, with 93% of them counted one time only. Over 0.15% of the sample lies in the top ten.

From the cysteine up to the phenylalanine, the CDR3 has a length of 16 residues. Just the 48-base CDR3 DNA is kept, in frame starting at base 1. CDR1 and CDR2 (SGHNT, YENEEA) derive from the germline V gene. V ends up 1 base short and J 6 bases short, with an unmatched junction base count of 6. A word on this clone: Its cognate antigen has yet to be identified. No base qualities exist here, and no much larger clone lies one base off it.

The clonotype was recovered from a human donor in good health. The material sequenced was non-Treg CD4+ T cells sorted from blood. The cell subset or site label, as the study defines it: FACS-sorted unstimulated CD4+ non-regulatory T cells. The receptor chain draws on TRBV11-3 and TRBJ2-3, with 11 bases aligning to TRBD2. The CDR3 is CASSLVSGGAGDTQYF. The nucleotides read TGTGCCAGCAGCTTAGTTAGCGGGGGGGCCGGGGATACGCAGTATTTT. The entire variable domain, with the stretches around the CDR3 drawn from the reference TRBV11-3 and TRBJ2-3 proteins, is EAGVVQSPRYKIIEKKQPVAFWCNPISGHNTLYWYLQNLGQGPELLIRYENEEAVDDSQLPKDRFSAERLKGVDSTLKIQPAELGDSAVYLCASSLVSGGAGDTQYFGPGTRLTVL.